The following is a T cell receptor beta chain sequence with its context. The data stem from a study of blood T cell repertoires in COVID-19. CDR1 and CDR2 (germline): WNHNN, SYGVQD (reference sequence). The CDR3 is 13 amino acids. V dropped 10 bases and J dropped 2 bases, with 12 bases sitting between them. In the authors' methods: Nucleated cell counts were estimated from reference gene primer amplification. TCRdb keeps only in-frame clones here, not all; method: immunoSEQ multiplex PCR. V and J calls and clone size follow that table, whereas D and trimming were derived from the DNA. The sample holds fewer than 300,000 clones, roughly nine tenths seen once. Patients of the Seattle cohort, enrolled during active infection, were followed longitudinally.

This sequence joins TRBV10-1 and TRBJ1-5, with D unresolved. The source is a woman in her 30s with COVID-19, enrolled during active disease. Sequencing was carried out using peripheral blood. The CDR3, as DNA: TGCGCCACCAAATTACAGTGCAATCAGCCCCAGCATTTT. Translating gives CATKLQCNQPQHF.